This T cell receptor beta chain was captured by sequencing in a study of T cell repertoires in cytomegalovirus infection. Study-level information: Indications came from public TCR beta signatures; they pointed to CMV infection and to a matching HLA type.

Study results and limitations: Dominant in the ex vivo response were TCR beta clonotypes restricted by HLA-C and specific for CMV. Carriers of CMV plus the relevant HLA were identified by cumulative public TCR beta family frequency.

As for this clonotype: Its specificity is not known. One end of the junction varies from germline; a read error may be responsible.

One entry per CDR3 protein, called by TCRdb with MiXCR from the reads. In the table there are around 450,000 distinct CDR3 sequences, approximately 32% of which are singletons. Germline lookup yields CDR1 SGHTA and CDR2 FQGNSA. The CDR3 runs to 16 residues. The TCR originated in a human donor in good health (CMV status not recorded). Some clones in this sample may be carry-over from other donors' samples. Sample: PBMCs. The chain has TRBV7-2 and TRBJ2-7; D is undetermined. The CDR3 loop is CASSLIFPSPVYEHYF. The CDR3 DNA is TGTGCCAGCAGCTTAATTTTCCCTTCGCCGGTCTACGAGCATTACTTC.